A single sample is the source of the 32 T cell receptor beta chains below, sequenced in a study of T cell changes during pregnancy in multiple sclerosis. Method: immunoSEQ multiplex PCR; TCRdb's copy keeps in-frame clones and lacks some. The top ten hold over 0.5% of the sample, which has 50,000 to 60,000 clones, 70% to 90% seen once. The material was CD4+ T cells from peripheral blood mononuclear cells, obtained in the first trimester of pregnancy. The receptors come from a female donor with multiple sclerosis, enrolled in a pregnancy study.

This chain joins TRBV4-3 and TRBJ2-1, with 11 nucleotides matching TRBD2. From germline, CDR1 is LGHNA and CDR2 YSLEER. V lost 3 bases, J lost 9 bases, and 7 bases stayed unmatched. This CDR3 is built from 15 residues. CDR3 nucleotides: TGCGCCAGCAGCCAGGTAGCGGGGGGGCTGGTTGAGCAGTTCTTC. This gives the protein CASSQVAGGLVEQFF.

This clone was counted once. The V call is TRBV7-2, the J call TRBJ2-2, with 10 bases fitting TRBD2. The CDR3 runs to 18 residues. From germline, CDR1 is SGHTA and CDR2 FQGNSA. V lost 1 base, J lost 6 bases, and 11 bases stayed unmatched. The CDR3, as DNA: TGTGCCAGCAGCTTAGTGGCTAGCGGGGGAAGTTTGTCCGGGGAGCTGTTTTTT. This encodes CASSLVASGGSLSGELFF.

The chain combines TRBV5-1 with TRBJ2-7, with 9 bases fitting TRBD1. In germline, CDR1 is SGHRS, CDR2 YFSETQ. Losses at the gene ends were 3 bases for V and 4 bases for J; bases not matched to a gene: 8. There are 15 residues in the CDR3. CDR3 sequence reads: CASSSTGTGLYEQYF. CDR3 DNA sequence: TGCGCCAGCAGCTCTACCGGGACAGGGCTTTACGAGCAGTACTTC.

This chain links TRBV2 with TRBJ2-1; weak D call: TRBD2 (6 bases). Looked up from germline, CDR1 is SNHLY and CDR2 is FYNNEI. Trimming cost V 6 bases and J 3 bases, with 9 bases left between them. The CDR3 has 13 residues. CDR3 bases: TGTGCCAGCAGCGTGGACTACTACAATGAGCAGTTCTTC. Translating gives CASSVDYYNEQFF.

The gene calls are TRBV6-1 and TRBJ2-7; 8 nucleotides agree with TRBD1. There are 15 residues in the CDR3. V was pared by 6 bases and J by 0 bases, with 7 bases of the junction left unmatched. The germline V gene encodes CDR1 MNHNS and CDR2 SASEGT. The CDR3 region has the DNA TGTGCCAGCAGGAAAGGACAGGGACTCTCCTACGAGCAGTACTTC. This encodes CASRKGQGLSYEQYF.

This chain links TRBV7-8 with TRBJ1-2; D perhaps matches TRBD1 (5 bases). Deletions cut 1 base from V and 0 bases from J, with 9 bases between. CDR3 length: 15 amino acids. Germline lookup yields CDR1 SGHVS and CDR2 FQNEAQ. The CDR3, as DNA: TGTGCCAGCAGCTTAGGGATAGGGGCTAACTATGGCTACACCTTC. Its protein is CASSLGIGANYGYTF.

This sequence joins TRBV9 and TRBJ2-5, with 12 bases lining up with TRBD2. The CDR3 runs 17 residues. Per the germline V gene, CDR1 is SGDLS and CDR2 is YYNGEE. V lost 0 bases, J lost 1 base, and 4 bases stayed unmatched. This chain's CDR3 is CASSVDTSGGLQETQYF. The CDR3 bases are TGTGCCAGCAGCGTAGACACTAGCGGGGGGCTCCAAGAGACCCAGTACTTC.

CDR3 in amino acids: CASSLKVSGGYTF. As DNA, the CDR3 is TGTGCCAGCAGCTTAAAGGTTTCGGGGGGCTACACCTTC. The chain recombines TRBV7-3 with TRBJ1-2; D call uncertain. The germline V and J ends were trimmed by 1 base and 8 bases, with 11 bases remaining between them. The CDR3 has 13 residues. CDR1 is SGHTA, CDR2 FQGTGA, per germline.

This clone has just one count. Here the CDR3 DNA reads TGCGCCAGCAGCCAACTCCTTGGGGCGCAGAATTCACCCCTCCACTTT. Protein product: CASSQLLGAQNSPLHF. This chain links TRBV4-1 with TRBJ1-6; D is perhaps TRBD1 (5 bases). Germline values: CDR1 MGHRA, CDR2 YSYEKL. Trimming stripped 2 bases from V and 7 bases from J, with 15 bases between. CDR3 length: 16 residues.

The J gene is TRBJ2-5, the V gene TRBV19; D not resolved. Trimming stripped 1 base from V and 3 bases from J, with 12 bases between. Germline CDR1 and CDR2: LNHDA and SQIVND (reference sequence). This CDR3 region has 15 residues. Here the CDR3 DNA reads TGTGCCAGTAGTATAGGCGGAAACCGAGAAGAGACCCAGTACTTC. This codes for CASSIGGNREETQYF. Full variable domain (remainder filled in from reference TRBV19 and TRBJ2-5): DGGITQSPKYLFRKEGQNVTLSCEQNLNHDAMYWYRQDPGQGLRLIYYSQIVNDFQKGDIAEGYSVSREKKESFPLTVTSAQKNPTAFYLCASSIGGNREETQYFGPGTRLLVL.

In DNA form, the CDR3 reads TGCGCCAGCAGCTTGGGACTTAATAATGAAAAACTGTTTTTT. It translates to CASSLGLNNEKLFF. This chain uses TRBV5-1 with TRBJ1-4; unclear D gene. The CDR3 runs to 14 residues. Germline CDR1 and CDR2: SGHRS and YFSETQ. The V and J ends lost 0 bases and 4 bases respectively, with 7 bases between them.

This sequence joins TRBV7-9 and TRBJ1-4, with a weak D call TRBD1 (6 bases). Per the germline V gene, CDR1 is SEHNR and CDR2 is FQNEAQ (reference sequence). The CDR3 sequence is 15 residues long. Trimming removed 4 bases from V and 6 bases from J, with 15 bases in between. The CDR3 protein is CASSWYRAFDEKLFF. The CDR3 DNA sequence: TGTGCCAGCAGCTGGTACAGGGCCTTTGATGAAAAACTGTTTTTT.

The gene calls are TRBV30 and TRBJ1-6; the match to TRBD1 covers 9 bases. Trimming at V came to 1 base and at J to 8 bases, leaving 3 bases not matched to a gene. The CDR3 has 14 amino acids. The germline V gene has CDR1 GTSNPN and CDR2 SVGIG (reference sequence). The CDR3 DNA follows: TGTGCCTGGAGTGGCCGGACAGGGGATTCACCCCTCCACTTT. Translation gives CAWSGRTGDSPLHF.

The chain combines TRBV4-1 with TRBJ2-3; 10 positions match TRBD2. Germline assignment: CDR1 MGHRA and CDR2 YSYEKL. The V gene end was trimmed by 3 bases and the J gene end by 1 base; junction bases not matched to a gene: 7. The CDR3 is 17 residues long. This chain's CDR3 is CASSQGRLAGGTDTQYF. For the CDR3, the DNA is TGCGCCAGCAGCCAGGGCCGACTAGCGGGCGGCACAGATACGCAGTATTTT.

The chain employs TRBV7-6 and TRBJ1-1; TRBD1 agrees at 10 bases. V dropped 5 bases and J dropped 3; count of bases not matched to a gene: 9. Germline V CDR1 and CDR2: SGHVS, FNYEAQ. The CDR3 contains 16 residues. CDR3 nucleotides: TGTGCCAGCAGCACGACAGGGGGCGGAAGAGACACTGAAGCTTTCTTT. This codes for CASSTTGGGRDTEAFF. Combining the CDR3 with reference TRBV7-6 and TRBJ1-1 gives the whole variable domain GAGVSQSPRYKVTKRGQDVALRCDPISGHVSLYWYRQALGQGPEFLTYFNYEAQQDKSGLPNDRFSAERPEGSISTLTIQRTEQRDSAMYRCASSTTGGGRDTEAFFGQGTRLTVV.

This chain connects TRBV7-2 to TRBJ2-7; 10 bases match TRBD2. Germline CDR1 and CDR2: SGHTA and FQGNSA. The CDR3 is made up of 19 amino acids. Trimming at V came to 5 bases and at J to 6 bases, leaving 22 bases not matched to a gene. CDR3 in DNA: TGTGCCAGCAGCCAATCCACAGAGAAAGCGGGAGGGTCATCGGGCGAGCAGTACTTC. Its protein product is CASSQSTEKAGGSSGEQYF.

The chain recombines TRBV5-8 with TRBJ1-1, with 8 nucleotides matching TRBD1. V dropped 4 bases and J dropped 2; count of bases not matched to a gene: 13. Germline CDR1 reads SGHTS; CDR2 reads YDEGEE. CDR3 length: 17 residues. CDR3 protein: CASSKTRGRTFNTEAFF. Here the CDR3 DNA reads TGTGCCAGCAGCAAGACCAGGGGGCGAACCTTCAACACTGAAGCTTTCTTT.

This CDR3 is CASSRQVYYEQYF. The DNA of the CDR3 is TGTGCCAGCAGCCGACAGGTATACTACGAGCAGTACTTC. This chain uses TRBV6-6 with TRBJ2-7; possibly TRBD1 for D (6 bases). CDR1 and CDR2 from the germline V gene are MNHNY and SVGAGI (reference sequence). The CDR3 sequence is 13 residues long. V lost 6 bases and J 3 bases, leaving 12 bases between the germline ends.

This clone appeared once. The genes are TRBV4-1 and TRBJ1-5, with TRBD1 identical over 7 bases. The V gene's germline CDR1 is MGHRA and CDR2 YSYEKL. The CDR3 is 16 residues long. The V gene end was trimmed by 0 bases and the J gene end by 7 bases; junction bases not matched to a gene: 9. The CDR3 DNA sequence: TGCGCCAGCAGCCAAGAAACCACAGGGGTAGGGCAGCCCCAGCATTTT. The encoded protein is CASSQETTGVGQPQHF.

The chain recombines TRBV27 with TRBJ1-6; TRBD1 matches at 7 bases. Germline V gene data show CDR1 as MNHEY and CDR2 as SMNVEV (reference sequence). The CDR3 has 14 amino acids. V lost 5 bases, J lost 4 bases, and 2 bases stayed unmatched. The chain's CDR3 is CASSVQGYNSPLHF. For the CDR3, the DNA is TGTGCCAGCAGTGTACAGGGGTATAATTCACCCCTCCACTTT.

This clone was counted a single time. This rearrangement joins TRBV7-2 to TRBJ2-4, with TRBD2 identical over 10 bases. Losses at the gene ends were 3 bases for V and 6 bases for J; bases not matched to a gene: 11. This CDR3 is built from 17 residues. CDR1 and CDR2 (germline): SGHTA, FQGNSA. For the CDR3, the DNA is TGTGCCAGCAGCTTTGAGATAGCGGGGGGAGGGGGAAACATTCAGTACTTC. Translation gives CASSFEIAGGGGNIQYF.

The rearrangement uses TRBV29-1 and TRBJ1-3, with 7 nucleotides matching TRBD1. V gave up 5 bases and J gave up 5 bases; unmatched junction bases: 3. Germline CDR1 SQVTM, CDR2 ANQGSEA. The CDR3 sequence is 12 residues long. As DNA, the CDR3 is TGCAGCGTTATGACAGGGAGAAACACCATATATTTT. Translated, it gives CSVMTGRNTIYF.

The CDR3 is CASSPWGQSYGYTF. DNA of the CDR3: TGTGCCAGCTCACCATGGGGACAGTCTTATGGCTACACCTTC. The chain uses TRBV18 and TRBJ1-2, with 7 bases matching TRBD1. The junction had 5 bases not matched to a gene; V was cut back by 2 bases and J by 5 bases. The CDR3 is made up of 14 amino acids. From germline, CDR1 is KGHSH and CDR2 LQKENI.

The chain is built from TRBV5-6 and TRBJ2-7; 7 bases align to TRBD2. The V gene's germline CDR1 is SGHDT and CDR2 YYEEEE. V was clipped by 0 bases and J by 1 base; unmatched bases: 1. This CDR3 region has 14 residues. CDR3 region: CASSLGGGSYEQYF. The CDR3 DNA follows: TGTGCCAGCAGCTTGGGGGGGGGATCCTACGAGCAGTACTTC.

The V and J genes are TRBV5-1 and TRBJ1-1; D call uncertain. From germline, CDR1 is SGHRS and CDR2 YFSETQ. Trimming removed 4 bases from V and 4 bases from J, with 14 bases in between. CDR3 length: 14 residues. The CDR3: CASSGRRESTEAFF. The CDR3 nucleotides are TGCGCCAGCAGCGGGCGAAGGGAGAGCACTGAAGCTTTCTTT.

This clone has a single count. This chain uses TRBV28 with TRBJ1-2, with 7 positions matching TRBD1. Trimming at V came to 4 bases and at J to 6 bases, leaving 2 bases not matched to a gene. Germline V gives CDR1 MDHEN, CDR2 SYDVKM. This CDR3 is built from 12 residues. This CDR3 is CASSSTGDGYTF. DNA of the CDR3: TGTGCCAGCAGTTCTACAGGGGATGGCTACACCTTC.

CDR3 DNA: TGCGCCAGCAGCACAGGGGGCTTGAGCAATCAGCCCCAGCATTTT. As protein: CASSTGGLSNQPQHF. The V call is TRBV5-1, the J call TRBJ1-5; 9 positions match TRBD1. This CDR3 is 15 amino acids long. Germline loops: CDR1 SGHRS, CDR2 YFSETQ. Trimming at V came to 4 bases and at J to 1 base, leaving 3 bases not matched to a gene.

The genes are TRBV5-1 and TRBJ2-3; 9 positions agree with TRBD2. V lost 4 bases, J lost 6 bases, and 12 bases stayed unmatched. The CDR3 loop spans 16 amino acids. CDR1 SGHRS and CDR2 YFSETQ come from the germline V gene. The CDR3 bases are TGCGCCAGCAGCAACTATTTAGCGGGGGCCTCGGATACGCAGTATTTT. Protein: CASSNYLAGASDTQYF.

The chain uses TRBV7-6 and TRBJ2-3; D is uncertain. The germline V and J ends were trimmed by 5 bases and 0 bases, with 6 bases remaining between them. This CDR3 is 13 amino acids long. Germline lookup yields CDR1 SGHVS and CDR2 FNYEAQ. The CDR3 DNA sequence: TGTGCCAGCAGCCACTCTAGCACAGATACGCAGTATTTT. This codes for CASSHSSTDTQYF. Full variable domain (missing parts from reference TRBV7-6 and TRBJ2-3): GAGVSQSPRYKVTKRGQDVALRCDPISGHVSLYWYRQALGQGPEFLTYFNYEAQQDKSGLPNDRFSAERPEGSISTLTIQRTEQRDSAMYRCASSHSSTDTQYFGPGTRLTVL.

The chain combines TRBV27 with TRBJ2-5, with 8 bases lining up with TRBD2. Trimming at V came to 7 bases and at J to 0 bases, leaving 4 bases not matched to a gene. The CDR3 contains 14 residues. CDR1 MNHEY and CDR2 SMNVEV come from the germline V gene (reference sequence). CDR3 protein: CASTHSGDQETQYF. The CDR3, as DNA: TGTGCCAGCACCCATAGCGGGGACCAAGAGACCCAGTACTTC.

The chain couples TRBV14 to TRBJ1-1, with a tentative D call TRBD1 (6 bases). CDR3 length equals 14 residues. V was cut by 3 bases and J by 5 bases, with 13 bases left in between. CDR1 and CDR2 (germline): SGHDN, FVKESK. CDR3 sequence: CASSHRGRMTEAFF. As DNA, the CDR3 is TGTGCCAGCAGCCACAGGGGCCGAATGACTGAAGCTTTCTTT.

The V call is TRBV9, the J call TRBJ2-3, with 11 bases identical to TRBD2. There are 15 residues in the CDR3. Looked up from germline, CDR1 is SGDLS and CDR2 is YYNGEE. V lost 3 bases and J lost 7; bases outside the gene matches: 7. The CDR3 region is CASSATSGGGNTQYF. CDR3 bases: TGTGCCAGCAGCGCTACTAGCGGGGGAGGAAATACGCAGTATTTT.